This TCR beta chain was captured by sequencing in a study of CD8 T cells in Susac syndrome (dated by TCRdb to about 2019). Study-wide context: Of the Susac syndrome patients who were sequenced, about eight were in clinical remission while 5 or 6 had clinically active disease. At blood withdrawal, Susac syndrome patients were therapy-naive, treated with corticosteroids (with IVIg additionally given to some), or treated with IVIg alone. The study used repertoire sequencing to test whether antigen drove CD8+ T cell activation and differentiation in Susac syndrome.

RNA was extracted using the RNeasy kit, and roughly 0.45 to 1 microgram was reverse transcribed with random hexamers. The immunoSEQ multiplex PCR assay, covering 54 Vbeta and 13 Jbeta segments, was used to amplify TCR beta CDR3 regions. PCR amplification bias was corrected using a synthetic template baseline for primer optimization and computational correction. For the original study's pipeline: Reads were annotated to V, D and J genes according to IMGT and were analyzed with immunoSEQ Analyzer, with only productive sequences retained. Clonality was calculated as one minus the Shannon entropy normalized by log2 of the number of productive unique sequences. For each patient and control, public and private clones were evaluated among the 100 most prevalent clones. Susac-specific clones were defined as absent from healthy and MS cohorts, some 1,000 published viral clones and other ImmuneACCESS disease sequences. The public reads were reanalyzed by TCRdb: fastp trimming at Q25, MiXCR alignment, in-frame beta chains only. Identical CDR3 protein sequences are pooled into one entry, listed with their most common genes and DNA. These V and J calls originate from TCRdb's pipeline instead of the authors' own analysis. Counted in this sample were more than 100,000 distinct CDR3 sequences; around 96% of them appeared once. The top ten constitute more than 0.12% of the sample.

Peripheral blood CD8+ and CD4+ T cells from healthy donors, Susac syndrome patients and multiple sclerosis patients were profiled by high-throughput TCR beta sequencing. Recently defined diagnostic criteria for definite or probable disease were met by the Susac syndrome patients. Bulk CD8+ and CD4+ T cells were purified magnetically by negative isolation, whereas CD8+ TEMRA cells were enriched by FACS. Blood was collected in EDTA tubes and processed within 24 hours, with PBMCs isolated through density gradient centrifugation. PBMCs intended for TCR sequencing were frozen in liquid nitrogen and were later thawed in a 37 degrees C water bath. Purity of sorted or isolated CD4+, CD8+ and CD8+ TEMRA cells was at least 90%. The germline V gene (reference sequence) sets CDR1 to SGHNT and CDR2 to YYREEE. V is trimmed back by 0 bases and J by 2 bases, and the junction contains 3 bases that no gene match accounts for. The CDR3 holds 16 amino acids from the cysteine to the phenylalanine. Of the read, only the CDR3 DNA is kept; its 48 bases are in frame from base 1.

Overall results and qualifications from the work: The TCR sequencing and HLA analysis was acknowledged to have included a relatively small number of individuals. In patients with Susac syndrome, the CD4+ T cell repertoire showed no detectable clonal expansion.

As for this clonotype: Its antigen target is currently unknown. No per-base quality is available; no much larger clone lies one base away.

Sequencing input: CD4+ T cells from PBMCs. The clonotype was recovered from a human donor with Susac syndrome. The sequence is built from TRBV5-4 and TRBJ2-3; TRBD2 matches 10 bases in the middle. The CDR3 loop reads CASSLGTSGDTDTQYF. The nucleotide sequence is given as TGTGCCAGCAGCTTGGGGACTAGCGGAGACACAGATACGCAGTATTTT.